This T cell receptor (beta chain) was identified during a study of blood T cell repertoires in COVID-19. Study-level information: Sample material is recorded as cDNA or gDNA derived from T cells, B-cell-depleted T cells, or PBMCs.

Per the original data handling: Quantification of nucleated cells was approximated via reference gene primer amplification. Sequencing was performed with immunoSEQ multiplex PCR; in TCRdb, only in-frame clones are kept and a portion is missing. The V and J calls and clone size are taken from that table; D and trimming were inferred from the DNA. The table lists about 380,000 clones, around 89% of them singletons. Germline-derived CDR1 and CDR2 are SGHNT and YENEEA. The CDR3 loop spans 13 amino acids. The V end was cut by 0 bases, the J end by 6 bases, with 7 bases between. The clonotype originates from a man between 18 and 35 years old with active or convalescent COVID-19. Material for sequencing was peripheral blood. This chain uses TRBV11-3 with TRBJ2-3; D is undetermined. As DNA, the CDR3 is TGTGCCAGCAGCTTAGATAATCCCGATACGCAGTATTTT. It is translated as CASSLDNPDTQYF. Full variable domain (outside the CDR3, taken from reference TRBV11-3 and TRBJ2-3): EAGVVQSPRYKIIEKKQPVAFWCNPISGHNTLYWYLQNLGQGPELLIRYENEEAVDDSQLPKDRFSAERLKGVDSTLKIQPAELGDSAVYLCASSLDNPDTQYFGPGTRLTVL.